This entry lists 16 T cell receptor beta chains sequenced from one sample in a study of immune evolution from preneoplasia to lung adenocarcinoma. Only in-frame clones appear in the TCRdb table, and some are missing; sequencing was by immunoSEQ multiplex PCR. The sample has about 11,000 clones; more than 80% are singletons. Sequencing was carried out using FFPE invasive lung adenocarcinoma tissue. The source of these receptors is a person aged 65 to 85 with invasive lung adenocarcinoma.

The rearrangement links TRBV18 to TRBJ1-1, with 10 bases that match TRBD1. With 6 bases clipped from V and 3 bases from J, the junction kept 4 bases outside the gene matches. Germline loops: CDR1 KGHSH, CDR2 LQKENI. The CDR3 is 14 residues long. CDR3: CASSPGTGDTEAFF. For the CDR3, the DNA is TGTGCCAGCTCGCCCGGGACAGGGGACACTGAAGCTTTCTTT.

This chain uses TRBV7-9 with TRBJ2-3; D uncertain. With 8 bases removed from V and 4 bases from J, the gap between germline ends came to 10 bases. This CDR3 has 12 residues. In germline, CDR1 is SEHNR, CDR2 FQNEAQ (reference sequence). The CDR3 loop is CASGFGPDTQYF. The CDR3 coding sequence is TGTGCCAGCGGTTTTGGGCCAGATACGCAGTATTTT.

As regards this clone: The junction shows a germline mismatch at one end, possibly a read error. V is TRBV19 and J is TRBJ2-7, with 10 bases aligning to TRBD2. The CDR3 is made up of 13 amino acids. Germline V gene sequence: CDR1 LNHDA, CDR2 SQIVND (reference sequence). The CDR3, as DNA: TGTGCCAGTAGTGCGCTAGCGGGAGTCTCAACCCACTTC. Protein sequence: CASSALAGVSTHF.

V usage is TRBV4-1 and J usage is TRBJ2-7, with 8 bases that match TRBD1. Germline values: CDR1 MGHRA, CDR2 YSYEKL. This CDR3 is built from 14 residues. Losses at the gene ends were 3 bases for V and 4 bases for J; bases not matched to a gene: 5. The chain's CDR3 is CASSQDRELYEQYF. The DNA for the CDR3 is TGCGCCAGCAGCCAGGACAGGGAGTTATACGAGCAGTACTTC.

The chain joins TRBV27 to TRBJ2-5, with 9 bases that match TRBD1. Germline CDR1 and CDR2: MNHEY and SMNVEV (reference sequence). The CDR3 has 15 amino acids. V gave up 7 bases and J gave up 2 bases; unmatched junction bases: 8. The CDR3 DNA is TGTGCCAGCATCTCCCTGGGGACAGGGCAAGAGACCCAGTACTTC. Translating gives CASISLGTGQETQYF.

The V call is TRBV29-1, the J call TRBJ1-1; D is perhaps TRBD1 (5 bases). Per the germline V gene, CDR1 is SQVTM and CDR2 is ANQGSEA. The V end was cut by 5 bases, the J end by 2 bases, with 12 bases between. The CDR3 sequence is 13 residues long. The CDR3 sequence: CSVSNRGNTEAFF. The CDR3, as DNA: TGCAGCGTTTCCAATCGGGGCAACACTGAAGCTTTCTTT.

This clone was detected only a few times. This rearrangement joins TRBV6-6 to TRBJ1-2, with TRBD1 identical over 8 bases. With 5 bases clipped from V and 6 bases from J, the junction kept 11 bases outside the gene matches. The CDR3 totals 15 residues. Germline lookup yields CDR1 MNHNY and CDR2 SVGAGI (reference sequence). CDR3 DNA sequence: TGTGCCAGCAGTACTAGGGACAGGCAGGTTGATGGCTACACCTTC. It yields the protein CASSTRDRQVDGYTF.

Comment on this clone: Sequence at one end of the junction differs from germline and may be a read error. The chain employs TRBV28 and TRBJ1-4, with D possibly TRBD1 on 5 matching bases. This CDR3 contains 12 residues. Per the germline V gene, CDR1 is MDHEN and CDR2 is SYDVKM. CDR3: CANSFDSGGLFF. CDR3 nucleotide sequence: TGTGCCAACAGTTTTGACAGTGGGGGGCTGTTTTTT.

This chain links TRBV27 with TRBJ2-7; D gene unclear. Germline CDR1 MNHEY, CDR2 SMNVEV (reference sequence). This CDR3 has 12 residues. The V end lost 8 bases, the J end lost 4 bases, and 12 bases lay between the germline ends. CDR3 coding DNA: TGTGCCAGCGGCTCCCCCGGATACGAGCAGTACTTC. This encodes CASGSPGYEQYF.

The CDR3 is CATRLVSTGELFF. CDR3 coding DNA: TGTGCCACCCGACTAGTTAGCACCGGGGAGCTGTTTTTT. V gene TRBV19 combines with J gene TRBJ2-2; D is possibly TRBD2 (6 bases). Trimming removed 10 bases from V and 4 bases from J, with 13 bases in between. Germline V gene sequence: CDR1 LNHDA, CDR2 SQIVND (reference sequence). CDR3 size: 13 residues.

The chain joins TRBV10-3 to TRBJ2-7; D may be TRBD1 or TRBD2 (6 bases each). This CDR3 comprises 13 residues. In germline, CDR1 is ENHRY, CDR2 SYGVKD. Trimming cost V 6 bases and J 9 bases, with 18 bases left between them. This chain's CDR3 is CAIREGGSGVQYF. The DNA of the CDR3 is TGTGCCATCAGGGAGGGGGGTTCTGGCGTGCAGTACTTC.

The chain joins TRBV4-1 to TRBJ1-4; maybe TRBD1 (6 bases). This CDR3 region has 16 residues. V lost 0 bases and J 5 bases, leaving 13 bases between the germline ends. Germline CDR1 MGHRA, CDR2 YSYEKL. CDR3 residues: CASSQDRGQGNEKLFF. In nucleotides, the CDR3 is TGCGCCAGCAGCCAAGATCGGGGGCAGGGCAATGAAAAACTGTTTTTT.

The genes are TRBV5-1 and TRBJ1-1; possible D gene TRBD1, 5 bases. The V gene's germline CDR1 is SGHRS and CDR2 YFSETQ. The CDR3 length is 14 residues. V was shortened by 4 bases and J by 0 bases, with 10 bases between the two germline ends. CDR3 DNA: TGCGCCAGCAGCGAGGGGCGGTTGAACACTGAAGCTTTCTTT. Protein sequence: CASSEGRLNTEAFF.

J is TRBJ2-5 and V is TRBV11-2; tentatively, D is TRBD2 (6 bases). Deletions cut 5 bases from V and 2 bases from J, with 18 bases between. The CDR3 is 16 residues long. Germline loops: CDR1 SGHAT, CDR2 FQNNGV. CDR3: CASSPNLGGIQETQYF. CDR3 nucleotides: TGTGCCAGCAGCCCTAACCTTGGGGGGATTCAAGAGACCCAGTACTTC. Based on the CDR3 plus reference TRBV11-2 and TRBJ2-5, the full variable domain is EAGVAQSPRYKIIEKRQSVAFWCNPISGHATLYWYQQILGQGPKLLIQFQNNGVVDDSQLPKDRFSAERLKGVDSTLKIQPAKLEDSAVYLCASSPNLGGIQETQYFGPGTRLLVL.

In this sample, this clone turned up once. V and J are TRBV5-1 and TRBJ1-1, with 7 positions matching TRBD1. The germline V gene has CDR1 SGHRS and CDR2 YFSETQ. The V segment lost 0 bases and the J segment 11 bases; nucleotides outside the gene matches: 13. CDR3 length: 15 amino acids. The chain's CDR3 is CASSLGRGRSNEAFF. Here the CDR3 DNA reads TGCGCCAGCAGCTTGGGAAGGGGGCGATCGAACGAGGCTTTCTTT.

V is TRBV28 and J is TRBJ1-1; D remains ambiguous. The germline V gene encodes CDR1 MDHEN and CDR2 SYDVKM. V dropped 3 bases and J dropped 1 base, with 6 bases sitting between them. The CDR3 totals 13 residues. CDR3 protein: CASSFDGNTEAFF. CDR3 bases: TGTGCCAGCAGTTTTGACGGGAACACTGAAGCTTTCTTT.